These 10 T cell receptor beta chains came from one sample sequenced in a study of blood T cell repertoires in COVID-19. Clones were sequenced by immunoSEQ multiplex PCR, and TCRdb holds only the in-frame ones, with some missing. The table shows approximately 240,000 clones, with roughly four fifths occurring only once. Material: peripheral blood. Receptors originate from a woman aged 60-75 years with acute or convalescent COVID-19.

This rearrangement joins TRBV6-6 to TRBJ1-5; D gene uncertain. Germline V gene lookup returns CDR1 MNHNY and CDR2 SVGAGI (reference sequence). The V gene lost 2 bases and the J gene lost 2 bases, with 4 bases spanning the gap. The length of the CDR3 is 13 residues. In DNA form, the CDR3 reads TGTGCCAGCAGTTACAGAGGCAATCAGCCCCAGCATTTT. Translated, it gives CASSYRGNQPQHF.

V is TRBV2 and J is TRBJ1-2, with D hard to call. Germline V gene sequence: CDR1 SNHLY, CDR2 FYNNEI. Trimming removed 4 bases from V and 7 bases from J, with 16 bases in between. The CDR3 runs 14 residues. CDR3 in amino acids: CASSGGVRTAGYTF. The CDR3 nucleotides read TGTGCCAGCAGTGGCGGGGTTCGTACTGCTGGCTACACCTTC.

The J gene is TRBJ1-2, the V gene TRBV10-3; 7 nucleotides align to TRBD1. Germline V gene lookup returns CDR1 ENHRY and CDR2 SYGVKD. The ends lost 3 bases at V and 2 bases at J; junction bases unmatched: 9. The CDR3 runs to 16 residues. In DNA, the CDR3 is TGTGCCATCAGTGACCCCCCTAGACAGGGAAACTATGGCTACACCTTC. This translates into CAISDPPRQGNYGYTF.

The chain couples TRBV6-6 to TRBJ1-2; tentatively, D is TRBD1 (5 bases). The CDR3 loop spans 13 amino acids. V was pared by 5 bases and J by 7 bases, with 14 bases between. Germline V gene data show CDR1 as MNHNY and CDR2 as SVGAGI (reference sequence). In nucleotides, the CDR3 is TGTGCCAGCAGTCCACCGGGGGAAGGTGGCTACACCTTC. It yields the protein CASSPPGEGGYTF.

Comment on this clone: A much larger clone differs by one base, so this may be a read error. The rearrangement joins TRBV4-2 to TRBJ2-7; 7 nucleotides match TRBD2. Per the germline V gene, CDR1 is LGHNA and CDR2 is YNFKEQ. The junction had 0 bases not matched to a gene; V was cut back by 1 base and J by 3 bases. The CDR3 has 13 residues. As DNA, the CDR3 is TGTGCCAGCAGCCAAGGGGGGGGCTACGAGCAGTACTTC. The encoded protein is CASSQGGGYEQYF.

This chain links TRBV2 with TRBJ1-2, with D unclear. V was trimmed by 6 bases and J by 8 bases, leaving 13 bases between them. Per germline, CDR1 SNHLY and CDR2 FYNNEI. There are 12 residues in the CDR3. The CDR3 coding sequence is TGTGCCAGCAGACAAGAGTTGAGGGGCTACACCTTC. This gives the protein CASRQELRGYTF.

The CDR3 DNA reads TGTGCCGGCCAGGGTTTGACTAATGAAAAACTGTTTTTT. Translating gives CAGQGLTNEKLFF. V and J are TRBV2 and TRBJ1-4, with D possibly matching TRBD1 (5 bases). CDR1 and CDR2 from the germline V gene are SNHLY and FYNNEI. V was pared by 11 bases and J by 2 bases, with 12 bases between. The CDR3 has 13 residues.

The CDR3 bases are TGTGCCAGCAGCTTAGGTGGACAGGGGGCAGGGGAGCAGTACTTC. Amino acid sequence: CASSLGGQGAGEQYF. The chain recombines TRBV7-2 with TRBJ2-7; TRBD1 matches 11 bases. This CDR3 is 15 amino acids long. V dropped 1 base and J dropped 7; count of bases not matched to a gene: 6. Germline V gene lookup returns CDR1 SGHTA and CDR2 FQGNSA. The complete variable domain, with remaining parts taken from reference TRBV7-2 and TRBJ2-7, reads GAGVSQSPSNKVTEKGKDVELRCDPISGHTALYWYRQSLGQGLEFLIYFQGNSAPDKSGLPSDRFSAERTGGSVSTLTIQRTQQEDSAVYLCASSLGGQGAGEQYFGPGTRLTVT.

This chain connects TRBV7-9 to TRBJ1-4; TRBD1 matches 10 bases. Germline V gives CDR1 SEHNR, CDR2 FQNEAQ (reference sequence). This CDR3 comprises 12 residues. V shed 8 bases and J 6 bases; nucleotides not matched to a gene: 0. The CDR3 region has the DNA TGTGCCAGCGGGACAGGGGATGAAAAACTGTTTTTT. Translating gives CASGTGDEKLFF.

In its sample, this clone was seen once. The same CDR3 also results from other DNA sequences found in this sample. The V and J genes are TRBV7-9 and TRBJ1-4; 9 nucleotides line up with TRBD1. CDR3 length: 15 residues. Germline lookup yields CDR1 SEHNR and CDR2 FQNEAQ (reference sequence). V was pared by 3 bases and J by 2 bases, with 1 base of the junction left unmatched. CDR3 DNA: TGTGCCAGCAGCTTGGGGACAGGGACTAATGAAAAACTGTTTTTT. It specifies CASSLGTGTNEKLFF.